In this sample, the clone carrying this T cell receptor beta chain turned up a few times. Its antigen remains unidentified. These data originate in a study of CD8+CD57+ T cells in acquired aplastic anemia. On the study more broadly: CD4+ and CD8+ cells, once sorted, gave DNA averaging 3.2 ug. Whole-study results and caveats: The CD8+ Simpson's diversity of patients and controls was not significantly different. Roughly 31 CD8+ CDR3 sequences were shared between patients and controls.

Sequencing involved patients with CD8+CD57+ cell expansion previously shown by flow cytometry. Diagnosis of severe acquired aplastic anemia applied to all patients. Genomic DNA, the template, was used for profiling of the TCR beta VDJ and CDR3. TCRdb itself ran the reads through MiXCR, one entry per CDR3 protein. Among roughly 500,000 distinct CDR3 sequences, around 33% were seen once, and the ten largest hold 0.7% to 1%. The germline gives CDR1 SNHLY, CDR2 FYNNEI. The CDR3 is 14 residues long. V was cut by 2 bases and J by 3 bases, with 10 bases left in between. This sequence was found in a human donor with aplastic anemia. Sequences were obtained from sorted CD4+, CD8+, or CD8+CD57+ T cells (not recorded which) from PBMCs. V usage is TRBV2 and J usage is TRBJ1-1; D not resolved. CDR3 sequence: CASSESRGHTEAFF. In DNA, the CDR3 is TGTGCCAGCAGTGAAAGTAGAGGGCACACTGAAGCTTTCTTT.